Listed here is a single T cell receptor (beta chain). Its specificity is not known. Authors' data handling: Filtering differed for immunoSEQ, which gave only junction sequences without quality scores. TCRdb's table, derived via immunoSEQ multiplex PCR, lists solely in-frame clones and lacks some. The V and J calls and clone size come from that table; D and trimming were worked out from the DNA. The table has approximately 340,000 clones, approximately 79% seen once. Adults of Caucasian background living in Nashville, Tennessee made up all donors. The data originate from a study of shared clonotypes between healthy human individuals. Overall study context: Three CD4 naive, three CD4 memory, two CD8 naive and one CD8 memory plate were used per donor. General study findings and limits: A handful of donors showed sharing of approximately 4.7% of naive CD4 clonotypes.

Sequenced material: memory CD4+ T cells sorted from blood. Specified subset: CD45RA-negative fraction. The receptor comes from a man between 25 and 39 years old in good health.

The CDR3 region is CASMSQGASYGYTF. The CDR3, as DNA: TGTGCCAGCATGAGTCAGGGGGCTAGCTATGGCTACACCTTC. The chain has TRBV2 and TRBJ1-2; 8 bases line up with TRBD1. This CDR3 has 14 amino acids. V shed 7 bases and J 4 bases; nucleotides not matched to a gene: 8. The germline gives CDR1 SNHLY, CDR2 FYNNEI.